This T cell receptor (beta chain) stems from a study of CD8 T cells in Susac syndrome. Random-hexamer reverse transcription was applied to about 0.45 to 1 ug RNA. It was immunoSEQ multiplex PCR that amplified TCR beta CDR3 across 54 Vbeta and 13 Jbeta. TCRdb itself ran the immunoSEQ multiplex PCR reads through MiXCR, one entry per CDR3 protein. The sample records about 300,000 distinct CDR3 sequences, roughly 90% being singletons. This clonotype was seen a single time. Germline V gene data show CDR1 as ENHRY and CDR2 as SYGVKD. There are 15 residues in the CDR3. Trimming stripped 4 bases from V and 7 bases from J, with 16 bases between. Stable or active relapsing-remitting multiple sclerosis, untreated and meeting revised McDonald criteria, defined the controls. CD8+ and CD4+ T cells were negatively isolated; TEMRA cells were FACS-enriched.

The clonotype comes from a human donor with multiple sclerosis. The chain is built from TRBV10-3 and TRBJ2-2; D call uncertain. Material for sequencing was CD8+ T cells from PBMCs. The CDR3 DNA reads TGTGCCATCAGTGGGGCGCATGAATCGGTCGGGGAGCTGTTTTTT. Protein sequence: CAISGAHESVGELFF.